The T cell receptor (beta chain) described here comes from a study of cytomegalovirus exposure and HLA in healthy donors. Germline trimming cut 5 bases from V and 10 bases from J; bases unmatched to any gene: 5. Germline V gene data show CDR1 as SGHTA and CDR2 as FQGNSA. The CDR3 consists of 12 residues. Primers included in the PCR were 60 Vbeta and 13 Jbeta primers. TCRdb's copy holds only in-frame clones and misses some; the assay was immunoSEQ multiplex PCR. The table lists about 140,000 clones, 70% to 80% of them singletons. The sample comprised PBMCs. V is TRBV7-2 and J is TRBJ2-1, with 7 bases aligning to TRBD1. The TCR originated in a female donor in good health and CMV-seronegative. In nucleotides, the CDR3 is TGTGCCAGCAGCCGTCGGGACAGAGAGCAGTTCTTC. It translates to CASSRRDREQFF.